This T cell receptor beta chain was captured by sequencing in a study of early T cells in non-severe SARS-CoV-2 infection (dated by TCRdb to the early 2020s). For the wider study: TCR sequencing used bulk RNA from unsorted whole blood, so alpha and beta chains could not be paired. General findings and caveats noted by the study authors: Matching against VDJdb was skewed toward anti-spike CD8 responses, likely underestimated virus-specific expansions, and missed private and CD4 specificities.

Notes on this clonotype: This clone's antigen is unknown. The record has no base qualities; no much larger clone is one base away.

The CDR3, from cysteine to phenylalanine, totals 17 residues. CDR3 DNA is the only sequence kept; it has 51 bases, read in frame from the first base. The junction carries 24 bases between V and J, which are trimmed by 5 bases and 6 bases respectively. CDR1 and CDR2, per the germline V gene, are SGHAT and FQNNGV. Libraries were constructed by 5' RACE. The instrument given in TCRdb is NextSeq 500. In the TCR library protocol, unique molecular identifiers were attached to individual cDNA molecules to correct for PCR bias and sequencing error. Both TCR alpha and beta chains were sequenced, and tight co-correlation was observed between alpha and beta sequence abundances in each sample. The paper's data handling went like this. Decombinator V4 was used to annotate TCR sequences for V gene, J gene and CDR3. Expanded TCRs were defined as changing significantly between any two time points under a Poisson model with p below 0.0001. Abundances of TCRs were expressed as counts per million after normalisation to the total number of TCRs sequenced in each sample. MAIT TCRs were defined by TRAV1-2 paired with TRAJ12, TRAJ20 or TRAJ33, and iNKT TCRs by TRAV10 paired with TRAJ18. VDJdb, accessed 1 November 2021, was searched for CMV, EBV and SARS-CoV-2 annotated TCRs, excluding TCRs annotated for multiple antigens. The public reads were reprocessed in TCRdb via fastp at Q25 and MiXCR, keeping in-frame beta chains. Rows with one shared CDR3 protein collapse into an entry with the most common genes and DNA. These V and J calls are TCRdb output, not the study's own analysis. Counted in this sample were approximately 45,000 distinct CDR3 sequences; 5.5% to 6.5% of them appeared once. In total, the top ten clones hold around 11% of the sample.

Set within a cohort of healthcare workers in London, UK, this nested case-control study involved weekly PCR testing of nasopharyngeal swabs along with blood sampling. Between 23 and 31 March 2020, the week of the UK lockdown, healthcare workers were enrolled and then followed up weekly for as long as 16 weeks. This sequence was found in an adult who was a healthcare worker with PCR-confirmed SARS-CoV-2 infection or an uninfected control (not recorded which). Input material: whole blood. The rearranged segments are TRBV11-2 and TRBJ2-3; a tentative D match to TRBD2 spans 7 bases. The CDR3 reads CASSPTGASGPGDTQYF. The nucleotides read TGTGCCAGCAGCCCTACGGGGGCTAGCGGCCCGGGCGATACGCAGTATTTT.